Following are 27 T cell receptor beta chains from one sample sequenced in a study of T cells in Graves' hyperthyroidism and ophthalmopathy. Researchers amplified the TCR beta CDR3 regions from RNA transcripts. The TCR CDR3 first-round RT-PCR relied on the HTBI primer set. MiXCR, applied by TCRdb to the multiplex PCR reads, yields one record per CDR3 protein. The sample consists of fewer than 550,000 distinct CDR3 sequences, less than 25% of them appearing once. Sample: blood. The receptor set was obtained from a woman aged 25 to 39 with Graves' ophthalmopathy.

This clonotype was seen just once. V and J are TRBV7-2 and TRBJ2-5, with 8 bases that match TRBD1. Germline V gene sequence: CDR1 SGHTA, CDR2 FQGNSA. CDR3 length: 15 amino acids. V lost 3 bases, J lost 3 bases, and 6 bases stayed unmatched. The CDR3 region has the DNA TGTGCCAGCAGCTTGGGAGGACAGGGAAAAGAGACCCAGTACTTC. Translating gives CASSLGGQGKETQYF.

The chain recombines TRBV29-1 with TRBJ1-1; D remains unclear. The CDR3 runs 13 residues. The ends were cut back, 6 bases at V and 1 base at J, with 12 bases in the middle. The germline CDR1 and CDR2 sequences are SQVTM and ANQGSEA. The CDR3 reads CSVAYRTNTEAFF. CDR3 in DNA: TGCAGCGTCGCATACAGAACGAACACTGAAGCTTTCTTT.

This clonotype was found a few times. The chain recombines TRBV11-1 with TRBJ2-2; 11 bases align to TRBD2. Germline V gene lookup returns CDR1 SGHAT and CDR2 FQDESV (reference sequence). This CDR3 region has 16 residues. V shed 8 bases, J shed 2 bases, and the junction held 7 bases outside the gene matches. Written as DNA, the CDR3 is TGTGCCAGCCTGAAGGGACTAGCGGTAAACACCGGGGAGCTGTTTTTT. Translating gives CASLKGLAVNTGELFF.

The table lists this clonotype with many counts. The J gene is TRBJ1-2, the V gene TRBV6-5; TRBD1 is a possible D gene (5 bases). With 0 bases removed from V and 2 bases from J, the gap between germline ends came to 10 bases. Germline CDR1 reads MNHEY; CDR2 reads SVGAGI. The CDR3 covers 15 residues. The CDR3 DNA reads TGTGCCAGCAGTTACTCGGCCCGACAGAACTATGGCTACACCTTC. Residues: CASSYSARQNYGYTF.

The chain is built from TRBV30 and TRBJ1-1; possibly TRBD1 for D (5 bases). This CDR3 has 16 amino acids. V was trimmed by 0 bases and J by 3 bases, leaving 17 bases between them. Per germline, CDR1 GTSNPN and CDR2 SVGIG (reference sequence). As DNA, the CDR3 is TGTGCCTGGAGTGTAAAGTTTACATTAGGGGACACTGAAGCTTTCTTT. This codes for CAWSVKFTLGDTEAFF.

This clonotype has only a few counts. The CDR3 is CASIGSGYTF. The CDR3 DNA reads as TGTGCCAGCATAGGTTCTGGCTACACCTTC. The V and J genes are TRBV6-5 and TRBJ1-2; D remains ambiguous. Trimming stripped 7 bases from V and 7 bases from J, with 7 bases between. Germline CDR1 reads MNHEY; CDR2 reads SVGAGI. The CDR3 length is 10 residues.

The table lists this clonotype with many counts. This chain links TRBV12-3 or TRBV12-4 with TRBJ2-6; possible D gene TRBD1, 5 bases. The CDR3 runs 14 residues. Trimming shortened V by 5 bases and J by 4 bases, and 9 bases separated the two germline ends. The CDR3 sequence is CASSLGAGANVLTF. The CDR3 DNA sequence: TGTGCCAGCAGTCTAGGGGCCGGGGCCAACGTCCTGACTTTC.

The chain joins TRBV6-4 to TRBJ1-1; D is perhaps TRBD1 (5 bases). V lost 3 bases, J lost 6 bases, and 17 bases lay in between. The CDR3 is 15 residues long. CDR1 is MRHNA, CDR2 SNTAGT, per germline. CDR3 protein: CASSEYDGGGAEAFF. CDR3 DNA: TGTGCCAGCAGTGAATATGATGGAGGAGGGGCTGAAGCTTTCTTT.

The CDR3 reads CASSYSRTGEYEQYF. Here the CDR3 DNA reads TGTGCCAGCAGTTACTCAAGGACAGGGGAATACGAGCAGTACTTC. The rearrangement joins TRBV6-5 to TRBJ2-7; TRBD1 matches 9 bases. CDR3 length: 15 amino acids. Germline trimming cut 0 bases from V and 4 bases from J; bases unmatched to any gene: 4. The germline CDR1 and CDR2 sequences are MNHEY and SVGAGI.

This clonotype occurred a few times. This chain uses TRBV19 with TRBJ1-2, with TRBD1 matching over 8 bases. Germline CDR1 and CDR2: LNHDA and SQIVND (reference sequence). Trimming took 1 base from V and 8 from J; bases not matched to a gene: 12. The CDR3 runs 16 residues. DNA of the CDR3: TGTGCCAGTAGTATAGTGGGAGCAGGGGGCGCGAGCGGCTACACCTTC. Protein product: CASSIVGAGGASGYTF.

In its sample, this clonotype was seen a few times. V is TRBV6-2 or TRBV6-3 and J is TRBJ1-3; 7 positions match TRBD1. CDR1 MNHEY and CDR2 SVGEGT come from the germline V gene. This CDR3 has 14 residues. The junction had 8 bases not matched to a gene; V was cut back by 8 bases and J by 4 bases. CDR3 nucleotide sequence: TGTGCCAGCGGACAGGAACTTTCGGGAAACACCATATATTTT. Protein: CASGQELSGNTIYF.

Ten or more counts support this clonotype. The chain carries TRBV7-2 and TRBJ2-7, with 9 bases identical to TRBD1. V trimming: 5 bases; J trimming: 6 bases; junction bases outside the gene matches: 8. The CDR3 runs 14 residues. The germline V gene has CDR1 SGHTA and CDR2 FQGNSA. The CDR3 loop reads CASSDRDRVFEQYF. The CDR3 nucleotides are TGTGCCAGCAGCGACCGGGACAGGGTCTTCGAGCAGTACTTC.

Many counts were recorded for this clonotype. The chain is built from TRBV20-1 and TRBJ2-7; TRBD2 might be the D (6 bases). This CDR3 is 12 amino acids long. Germline V gene sequence: CDR1 DFQATT, CDR2 SNEGSKA (reference sequence). V lost 3 bases, J lost 4 bases, and 10 bases lay in between. CDR3 bases: TGCAGTGCTAGTGCGGGAAGGTACGAGCAGTACTTC. Protein: CSASAGRYEQYF.

The chain combines TRBV5-6 with TRBJ2-7; 8 bases are shared with TRBD1. CDR1 and CDR2 from the germline V gene are SGHDT and YYEEEE. There are 12 residues in the CDR3. V lost 4 bases to trimming and J lost 6 bases; unmatched junction nucleotides: 3. The CDR3 region is CASSGTGPEQYF. DNA for the CDR3: TGTGCCAGCAGCGGGACAGGCCCCGAGCAGTACTTC. Using reference TRBV5-6 and TRBJ2-7 for the parts outside the CDR3, the full variable domain is DAGVTQSPTHLIKTRGQQVTLRCSPKSGHDTVSWYQQALGQGPQFIFQYYEEEERQRGNFPDRFSGHQFPNYSSELNVNALLLGDSALYLCASSGTGPEQYFGPGTRLTVT.

The chain couples TRBV6-4 to TRBJ1-1, with a possible D match to TRBD1 (6 bases). Germline loops: CDR1 MRHNA, CDR2 SNTAGT. The V gene lost 6 bases and the J gene lost 3 bases, with 14 bases spanning the gap. The length of the CDR3 is 14 residues. The CDR3 is CASRVTGRHTEAFF. Written as DNA, the CDR3 is TGTGCCAGCAGGGTAACAGGGAGACACACTGAAGCTTTCTTT.

The chain has TRBV4-3 and TRBJ2-2; no clear D. Deletions cut 0 bases from V and 1 base from J, with 6 bases between. Germline loops: CDR1 LGHNA, CDR2 YSLEER. The CDR3 length is 15 residues. The CDR3 region has the DNA TGCGCCAGCAGCCAAGATCACGGGAACACCGGGGAGCTGTTTTTT. It specifies CASSQDHGNTGELFF.

This chain connects TRBV2 to TRBJ2-4, with 12 bases matching TRBD2. Germline V gene data show CDR1 as SNHLY and CDR2 as FYNNEI. With 5 bases clipped from V and 8 bases from J, the junction kept 13 bases outside the gene matches. This CDR3 region has 17 residues. This CDR3 reads CASSRTLLAGGRHIQYF. CDR3 nucleotides: TGTGCCAGCAGTCGTACCCTTCTAGCGGGGGGGAGACACATTCAGTACTTC.

This clonotype was detected ten times or more. V and J are TRBV20-1 and TRBJ2-5; 8 bases fit TRBD2. There are 16 residues in the CDR3. The V segment lost 0 bases and the J segment 4 bases; nucleotides outside the gene matches: 10. From germline, CDR1 is DFQATT and CDR2 SNEGSKA (reference sequence). In DNA, the CDR3 is TGCAGTGCTAGAGATCGACATCGGGGGGGCCTAGAGACCCAGTACTTC. This translates into CSARDRHRGGLETQYF.

This clonotype was counted many times. V and J are TRBV7-3 and TRBJ2-7; D perhaps matches TRBD1 (5 bases). The V end lost 5 bases, the J end lost 2 bases, and 16 bases lay between the germline ends. This CDR3 comprises 15 residues. CDR1 SGHTA and CDR2 FQGTGA come from the germline V gene. CDR3 loop: CASSPLTAVPYEQYF. The CDR3 nucleotides are TGTGCCAGCAGCCCTTTGACAGCCGTCCCCTACGAGCAGTACTTC.

This clonotype showed up many times. This chain links TRBV7-2 with TRBJ2-7, with 11 bases matching TRBD2. The junction had 8 bases not matched to a gene; V was cut back by 3 bases and J by 4 bases. Germline V lookup: CDR1 SGHTA, CDR2 FQGNSA. The CDR3 runs 16 residues. CDR3 nucleotides: TGTGCCAGCAGCTTGGCGACTAGCGGGGTAGGTTACGAGCAGTACTTC. It yields the protein CASSLATSGVGYEQYF. The full variable domain, completed using reference TRBV7-2 and TRBJ2-7, is GAGVSQSPSNKVTEKGKDVELRCDPISGHTALYWYRQSLGQGLEFLIYFQGNSAPDKSGLPSDRFSAERTGGSVSTLTIQRTQQEDSAVYLCASSLATSGVGYEQYFGPGTRLTVT.

The CDR3 DNA follows: TGTGCCAGCAGTTACCATCGAGGAGTGCAAGAGACCCAGTACTTC. The encoded protein is CASSYHRGVQETQYF. V gene TRBV6-5 combines with J gene TRBJ2-5; D call uncertain. CDR3 length: 15 amino acids. The germline V gene has CDR1 MNHEY and CDR2 SVGAGI. Deletions cut 2 bases from V and 2 bases from J, with 12 bases between.

The gene calls are TRBV25-1 and TRBJ2-5; possibly TRBD1 or TRBD2 for D (5 bases each). The CDR3 has 17 amino acids. Germline CDR1 and CDR2: MGHDK and SYGVNS. V was cut by 2 bases and J by 1 base, with 17 bases left in between. The CDR3 region has the DNA TGTGCCAGCAGTGAACCCCCGTGGGGCGAGGGCCAAGAGACCCAGTACTTC. It is translated as CASSEPPWGEGQETQYF.

The rearrangement joins TRBV20-1 to TRBJ2-5, with 7 nucleotides matching TRBD2. Germline trimming cut 0 bases from V and 1 base from J; bases unmatched to any gene: 14. The CDR3 has 18 residues. From germline, CDR1 is DFQATT and CDR2 SNEGSKA (reference sequence). The CDR3 is CSARDRFRRAGFQETQYF. CDR3 nucleotides: TGCAGTGCTAGAGATCGATTCCGGCGAGCGGGGTTCCAAGAGACCCAGTACTTC.

This clonotype was picked up many times. The J gene is TRBJ2-5, the V gene TRBV7-2, with 7 bases fitting TRBD2. This CDR3 is built from 14 residues. V shed 2 bases, J shed 4 bases, and the junction held 4 bases outside the gene matches. The germline V gene encodes CDR1 SGHTA and CDR2 FQGNSA. The DNA for the CDR3 is TGTGCCAGCAGCTTAAGCACGGGGGGAGAGACCCAGTACTTC. Protein sequence: CASSLSTGGETQYF. The variable domain in full, with the rest retrieved from reference TRBV7-2 and TRBJ2-5, is GAGVSQSPSNKVTEKGKDVELRCDPISGHTALYWYRQSLGQGLEFLIYFQGNSAPDKSGLPSDRFSAERTGGSVSTLTIQRTQQEDSAVYLCASSLSTGGETQYFGPGTRLLVL.

This clonotype was recorded at least ten times. This chain links TRBV5-1 with TRBJ1-3, with D perhaps matching TRBD1 (5 bases). Germline V gene data show CDR1 as SGHRS and CDR2 as YFSETQ. CDR3 length: 12 amino acids. The ends were cut back, 4 bases at V and 8 bases at J, with 10 bases in the middle. In nucleotides, the CDR3 is TGCGCCAGCAGCGCGACGGGGGACACCATATATTTT. The encoded protein is CASSATGDTIYF. Filled out from reference TRBV5-1 and TRBJ1-3, the complete variable domain reads KAGVTQTPRYLIKTRGQQVTLSCSPISGHRSVSWYQQTPGQGLQFLFEYFSETQRNKGNFPGRFSGRQFSNSRSEMNVSTLELGDSALYLCASSATGDTIYFGEGSWLTVV.

This clonotype was detected ten times or more. The genes are TRBV6-1 and TRBJ2-4; perhaps TRBD2 as D (6 bases). The CDR3 runs 12 residues. Trimming removed 4 bases from V and 8 bases from J, with 9 bases in between. Per germline, CDR1 MNHNS and CDR2 SASEGT. Written as DNA, the CDR3 is TGTGCCAGCAGTGTTGGGGGGTACATTCAGTACTTC. Residues: CASSVGGYIQYF.

This clonotype has a count of ten or more. The V gene is TRBV6-1, the J gene TRBJ2-7, with 7 bases identical to TRBD1. CDR1 is MNHNS, CDR2 SASEGT, per germline. This CDR3 has 14 residues. Trimming at V came to 6 bases and at J to 5 bases, leaving 10 bases not matched to a gene. CDR3 DNA: TGTGCCAGCAGGTCAAACAGGGGTTGGAACGAGCAGTACTTC. This codes for CASRSNRGWNEQYF.